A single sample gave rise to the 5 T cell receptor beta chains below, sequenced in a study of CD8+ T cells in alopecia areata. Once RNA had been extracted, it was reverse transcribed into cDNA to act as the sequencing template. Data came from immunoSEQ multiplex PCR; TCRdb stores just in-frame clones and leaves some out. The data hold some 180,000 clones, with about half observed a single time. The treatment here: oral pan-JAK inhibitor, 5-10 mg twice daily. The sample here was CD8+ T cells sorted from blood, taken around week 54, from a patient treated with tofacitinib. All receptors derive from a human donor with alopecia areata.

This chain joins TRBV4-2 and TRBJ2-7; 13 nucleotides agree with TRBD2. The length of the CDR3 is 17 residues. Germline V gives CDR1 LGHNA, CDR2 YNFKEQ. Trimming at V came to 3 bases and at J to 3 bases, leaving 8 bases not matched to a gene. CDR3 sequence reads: CASSQGTSGGGIYEQYF. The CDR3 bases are TGTGCCAGCAGCCAGGGTACTAGCGGGGGGGGAATCTACGAGCAGTACTTC.

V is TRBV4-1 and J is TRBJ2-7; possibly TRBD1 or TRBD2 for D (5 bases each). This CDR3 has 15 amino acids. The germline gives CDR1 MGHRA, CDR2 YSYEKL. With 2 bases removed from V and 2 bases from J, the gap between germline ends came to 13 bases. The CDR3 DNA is TGCGCCAGCAGCCAACATGGGACGGGCGCCTACGAGCAGTACTTC. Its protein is CASSQHGTGAYEQYF.

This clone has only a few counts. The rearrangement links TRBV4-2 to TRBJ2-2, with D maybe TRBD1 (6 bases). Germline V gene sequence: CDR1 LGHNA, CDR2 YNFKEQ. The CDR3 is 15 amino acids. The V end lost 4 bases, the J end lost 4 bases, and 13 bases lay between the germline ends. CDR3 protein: CASSLSTGGTGELFF. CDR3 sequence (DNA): TGTGCCAGCAGCCTTTCGACAGGAGGCACCGGGGAGCTGTTTTTT.

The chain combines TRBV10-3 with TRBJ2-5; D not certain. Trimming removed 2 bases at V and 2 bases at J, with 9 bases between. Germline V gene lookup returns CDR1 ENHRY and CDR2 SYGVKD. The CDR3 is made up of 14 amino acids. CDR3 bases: TGTGCCATCAGTGAGCGAGCAGGACAAGAGACCCAGTACTTC. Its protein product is CAISERAGQETQYF.

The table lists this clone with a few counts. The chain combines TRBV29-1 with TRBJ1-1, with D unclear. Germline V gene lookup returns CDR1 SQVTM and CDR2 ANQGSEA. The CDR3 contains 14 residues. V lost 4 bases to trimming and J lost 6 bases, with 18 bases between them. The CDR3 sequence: CSVGEGLFNAEAFF. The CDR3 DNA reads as TGCAGCGTTGGAGAGGGCCTCTTTAACGCTGAAGCTTTCTTT. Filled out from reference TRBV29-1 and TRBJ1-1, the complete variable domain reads SAVISQKPSRDICQRGTSLTIQCQVDSQVTMMFWYRQQPGQSLTLIATANQGSEATYESGFVIDKFPISRPNLTFSTLTVSNMSPEDSSIYLCSVGEGLFNAEAFFGQGTRLTVV.